These T cell receptor beta chains were read from a single sample in a study of technical replicates of blood from a handful of donors. The protocol was immunoSEQ multiplex PCR, while the TCRdb copy is restricted to in-frame clones and leaves out a portion. There are approximately 75,000 clones in the sample; around 97% occur only once, and 0.18% lies in the top ten. Source material: T cells isolated from PBMCs. Receptor source: a human donor in good health. Each CDR3 is given with its conserved first and last residue. A D gene is named only where the DNA matches it firmly. Not all rows give a size; the values are once, few, many and, for expanded clones, a class.

v_gene	d_gene	abundance	j_gene	CDR3nt	CDR3aa
TRBV27	NA	NA	TRBJ2-2	TGTGCCAGCAGTTTACCCGCGGAGGGCGGGGAGCTGTTTTTT	CASSLPAEGGELFF
TRBV4-1	NA	NA	TRBJ1-1	TGCGCCAGCAGCACACACCGAAACCGGGGTAGAGACACTGAAGCTTTCTTT	CASSTHRNRGRDTEAFF
TRBV28	NA	NA	TRBJ2-7	TGTGCCAGCAGTTACATCGGGAGTACAAGCTACGAGCAGTACTTC	CASSYIGSTSYEQYF
TRBV27	TRBD2	NA	TRBJ2-7	TGTGCCAGCAGCCTACTAGCGGGAGCCTACGAGCAGTACTTC	CASSLLAGAYEQYF
TRBV6-4	TRBD1	NA	TRBJ1-2	TGTGCCAGCAGGCCAATGGGACAGCCTAACTATGGCTACACCTTC	CASRPMGQPNYGYTF
TRBV5-4	TRBD2	NA	TRBJ2-2	TGTGCCAGCAGCTTGATTTTGTTTAGCGGGGTGAACACCGGGGAGCTGTTTTTT	CASSLILFSGVNTGELFF
TRBV25-1	NA	NA	TRBJ2-3	TGTGCCAGCACCCGAGGAACAGATACGCAGTATTTT	CASTRGTDTQYF
TRBV2	NA	NA	TRBJ1-1	TGTGCCAGCAGTAGACAGCGTAACACTGAAGCTTTCTTT	CASSRQRNTEAFF
TRBV28	NA	NA	TRBJ1-5	TGTGCCAGCAGTTTTGCCCAACAGGGACGGCGTCAGCCCCAGCATTTT	CASSFAQQGRRQPQHF
TRBV30	NA	NA	TRBJ1-2	TGTGCCTGGCTCAATACCGGGGAAAGCTATGGCTACACCTTC	CAWLNTGESYGYTF
TRBV29-1	NA	NA	TRBJ1-2	TGCAGCGTTGATCTCGCCTCGACGGGAGGCTACACCTTC	CSVDLASTGGYTF
TRBV27	TRBD2	NA	TRBJ2-1	TGTGCCAGCAGTTTTGCGGACTGGACTAGCGGGATAGTTGAGCAGTTCTTC	CASSFADWTSGIVEQFF
TRBV5-4	TRBD2	NA	TRBJ2-7	TGTGCCAGCAGCTCCAAACAGCGGGAGGACTACGAGCAGTACTTC	CASSSKQREDYEQYF
TRBV15	TRBD2	NA	TRBJ2-1	TGTGCCACCAGCAGAGTGAATGGCGGGGGGGCCTTATACAATGAGCAGTTCTTC	CATSRVNGGGALYNEQFF
TRBV18	NA	once	TRBJ1-2	TGTGCCAGCTCACCCCCGGCGGCTAACTATGGCTACACCTTC	CASSPPAANYGYTF
TRBV5-4	NA	NA	TRBJ2-2	TGTGCCAGCAGCTTGAACTATCGTAGCACCGGGGAGCTGTTTTTT	CASSLNYRSTGELFF
TRBV27	NA	NA	TRBJ2-3	TGTGCCAGCAGTTCAACAGATACGCAGTATTTT	CASSSTDTQYF
TRBV5-1	NA	NA	TRBJ2-7	TGCGCCAGCAACTTGGGTCCAGGGTTCAACGAGCAGTACTTC	CASNLGPGFNEQYF
TRBV11-1	NA	once	TRBJ2-1	TGTGCCAGCAGCTTACTTAGTGGTGACAATGAGCAGTTCTTC	CASSLLSGDNEQFF
TRBV29-1	TRBD2	NA	TRBJ2-1	TGCAGCGTCATACCTAGCGGGGGTAGGTGGTTGGAGCAGTTCTTC	CSVIPSGGRWLEQFF
TRBV4-1	NA	NA	TRBJ1-1	TGCGCCAGCAGCCAAGACGGCAGGGTGGATACTGAAGCTTTCTTT	CASSQDGRVDTEAFF
TRBV6-1	TRBD2	NA	TRBJ2-1	TGTGCCAGCAGTGAAGGGGGCGGGAGGGCCTTAAATGAGCAGTTCTTC	CASSEGGGRALNEQFF
TRBV2	NA	NA	TRBJ1-4	TGTGCCAGCACCACTCCGGGACAACTTAATGAAAAACTGTTTTTT	CASTTPGQLNEKLFF
TRBV18	NA	NA	TRBJ1-1	TGTGCCAGCTCACCACCCGCAACTAACACTGAAGCTTTCTTT	CASSPPATNTEAFF
TRBV28	NA	NA	TRBJ1-2	TGTGCCAGCAGCGTAACAGGGAGTAGGGGCTACACCTTC	CASSVTGSRGYTF
TRBV19	NA	NA	TRBJ2-2	TGTGCCAGTAGTTTAGTGAGGGTCGGCACCGGGGAGCTGTTTTTT	CASSLVRVGTGELFF
TRBV28	TRBD1	NA	TRBJ1-1	TGTGCCAGCAGAATTAAAACAGGGGCTGGAACTGAAGCTTTCTTT	CASRIKTGAGTEAFF
TRBV27	NA	NA	TRBJ1-1	TGTGCCAGCCGGACCCTAGCGGCCCCCATGAACACTGAAGCTTTCTTT	CASRTLAAPMNTEAFF
TRBV7-9	TRBD2	NA	TRBJ2-7	TGTGCCAGCAGCCATGGGGGAGGGTACGAGCAGTACTTC	CASSHGGGYEQYF
TRBV7-2	TRBD1	NA	TRBJ1-1	TGTGCCAGCAGCCCAACAGGGGGATACACTGAAGCTTTCTTT	CASSPTGGYTEAFF
TRBV7-2	NA	NA	TRBJ2-2	TGTGCCAGCACCTCCCGGGGTAGCGGGAACACCGGGGAGCTGTTTTTT	CASTSRGSGNTGELFF
TRBV7-3	NA	NA	TRBJ2-7	TGTGCCAGCAGCTTACAGGCGGGTATCCAGTACGAGCAGTACTTC	CASSLQAGIQYEQYF
TRBV7-6	NA	NA	TRBJ2-1	TGTGCCAGCAGCTTAGACATTATCCGGGACTCCCCTTACACCAGCTCCTACAATGAGCAGTTCTTC	CASSLDIIRDSPYTSSYNEQFF
TRBV28	TRBD2	NA	TRBJ2-1	TGTGCCAGCAGGCCCCGACTAGCGAATTTTTACAATGAGCAGTTCTTC	CASRPRLANFYNEQFF
TRBV27	TRBD1	NA	TRBJ2-7	TGTGCCAGCAGTACCCCGACAGGGGGAATTTACGAGCAGTACTTC	CASSTPTGGIYEQYF
TRBV28	NA	once	TRBJ2-3	TGTGCCAGCAGTCAACTAGCCGCGCCCACAGATACGCAGTATTTT	CASSQLAAPTDTQYF
TRBV11-2	TRBD1	NA	TRBJ2-5	TGTGCCAGCAGCCGGGGACAGGTGCGAGAGACCCAGTACTTC	CASSRGQVRETQYF
TRBV11-2	NA	NA	TRBJ1-1	TGTGCCAGCAGCTTAGGTCCGGGGAGCACTGAAGCTTTCTTT	CASSLGPGSTEAFF
TRBV11-2	NA	NA	TRBJ2-7	TGTGCCAGCAGCGGACTTAGCTCCTACGAGCAGTACTTC	CASSGLSSYEQYF
TRBV30	NA	once	TRBJ2-3	TGTGCCTGGAGTAGAGGGTCGTACACAGATACGCAGTATTTT	CAWSRGSYTDTQYF
TRBV14	TRBD1	NA	TRBJ1-6	TGTGCCAGCACCCATCGACAGGGAATGGATTCACCCCTCCACTTT	CASTHRQGMDSPLHF
TRBV15	NA	NA	TRBJ2-1	TGTGCCACCAGCAGAGATCTGGCTTATGAGCAGTTCTTC	CATSRDLAYEQFF
TRBV7-9	NA	NA	TRBJ1-4	TGTGCCAGCAGCCCATTATTCCGGGGGGAAGAAAAACTGTTTTTT	CASSPLFRGEEKLFF
TRBV5-1	TRBD1	once	TRBJ2-7	TGCGCCAGCAGCCCGGGACAGGGAAAGGACGAGCAGTACTTC	CASSPGQGKDEQYF
TRBV28	NA	NA	TRBJ1-1	TGTGCCAGCACCTCCCGAGGAGGGAACACTGAAGCTTTCTTT	CASTSRGGNTEAFF
TRBV28	NA	NA	TRBJ1-4	TGTGCCAGCAGTTTTTTAGGGAGACTGTTTTTT	CASSFLGRLFF
TRBV5-1	TRBD1	NA	TRBJ2-7	TGCGCCAGCAGGATACAGGGGACCTACGAGCAGTACTTC	CASRIQGTYEQYF
TRBV30	TRBD2	NA	TRBJ2-1	TGTGCCTGGAGTTGGACTAGCGGGGTTAATGAGCAGTTCTTC	CAWSWTSGVNEQFF
TRBV23-1	TRBD2	NA	TRBJ2-7	TGCGCCAGCAGTCAATTAAGGGTGGAGGGACTAGCGGGGGGGCCCTTGGACGAGCAGTACTTC	CASSQLRVEGLAGGPLDEQYF
TRBV6-5	TRBD1	few	TRBJ1-1	TGTGCCAGCAGGGAAGGGGACAGGGGAGCTTTCTTT	CASREGDRGAFF
TRBV2	TRBD1	NA	TRBJ1-5	TGTGCCAGCAGTTGGGACAGGTTCGGCAATCAGCCCCAGCATTTT	CASSWDRFGNQPQHF